The rows below give T cell receptor beta chains drawn from one sample of a study of blood T cell repertoires in COVID-19. Generated by immunoSEQ multiplex PCR, the TCRdb table keeps only in-frame clones and is missing some. The data show around 160,000 clones, about 88% seen once. Input material: peripheral blood. The receptors here all came from a human donor in a cohort sampled during active COVID-19. Each CDR3 is given with its conserved first and last residue. A D gene is named only where the DNA matches it firmly. A row's size may be missing; if present it is once, few, many or a size class.

size	J	V	D	CDR3	DNA
.	TRBJ2-2	TRBV4-1	TRBD1	CASSQTGLRGHTGELFF	TGCGCCAGCAGCCAAACAGGGTTGAGGGGGCACACCGGGGAGCTGTTTTTT
.	TRBJ2-3	TRBV28	TRBD2	CASSFLAGETSTDTQYF	TGTGCCAGCAGTTTCCTAGCGGGAGAGACTAGCACAGATACGCAGTATTTT
.	TRBJ1-1	TRBV29-1	.	CSGASARGTEAFF	TGCAGCGGGGCCTCCGCAAGGGGCACTGAAGCTTTCTTT
.	TRBJ2-5	TRBV5-6	.	CASSLASRAQYF	TGTGCCAGCAGCTTGGCGTCCCGGGCCCAGTACTTC
.	TRBJ2-1	TRBV11-2	TRBD2	CASSEPSGRVSYNEQFF	TGTGCCAGCAGCGAACCTAGCGGGAGGGTCTCCTACAATGAGCAGTTCTTC
.	TRBJ2-1	TRBV13	TRBD1	CASSLAGTESYNEQFF	TGTGCCAGCAGCTTAGCCGGGACAGAATCCTACAATGAGCAGTTCTTC
.	TRBJ2-1	TRBV4-1	.	CASSQYFRRNEQFF	TGCGCCAGCAGCCAATATTTCAGGCGCAATGAGCAGTTCTTC
.	TRBJ2-1	TRBV11-2	.	CASSLVPGSSYNEQFF	TGTGCCAGCAGCTTAGTTCCGGGAAGCTCCTACAATGAGCAGTTCTTC
.	TRBJ2-7	TRBV3-1/TRBV3-2	.	CASSPIGSYYEQYF	TGTGCCAGCAGCCCCATCGGGAGTTACTACGAGCAGTACTTC
.	TRBJ2-3	TRBV6-4	TRBD2	CASSDSRGADTQYF	TGTGCCAGCAGTGACTCACGGGGGGCAGATACGCAGTATTTT
.	TRBJ2-3	TRBV3-1/TRBV3-2	.	CASSQVEEVGGRGTDTQYF	TGTGCCAGCAGCCAAGTCGAGGAGGTGGGAGGTCGGGGTACAGATACGCAGTATTTT
.	TRBJ1-3	TRBV4-1	.	CASSPVTVRGSSGNTIYF	TGCGCCAGCAGCCCTGTGACGGTCCGGGGATCGTCTGGAAACACCATATATTTT
.	TRBJ2-2	TRBV9	.	CASSVEARRANTGELFF	TGTGCCAGCAGCGTAGAGGCCAGGCGGGCGAACACCGGGGAGCTGTTTTTT
once	TRBJ2-1	TRBV30	.	CAWSKFTERYEQFF	TGTGCCTGGAGTAAGTTTACGGAGAGGTATGAGCAGTTCTTC
.	TRBJ1-4	TRBV6-6	.	CASSYLGGPNEKLFF	TGTGCCAGCAGTTACCTAGGGGGACCTAATGAAAAACTGTTTTTT
.	TRBJ1-2	TRBV9	TRBD1	CASSPNTGGDYGYTF	TGTGCCAGCAGCCCAAATACAGGGGGTGACTATGGCTACACCTTC
few	TRBJ2-1	TRBV4-2	TRBD2	CASSQERGGGALYNEQFF	TGTGCCAGCAGCCAAGAAAGGGGCGGGGGGGCGTTATACAATGAGCAGTTCTTC
.	TRBJ2-3	TRBV4-3	TRBD2	CASSQDILARDTQYF	TGCGCCAGCAGCCAAGATATACTAGCGAGAGATACGCAGTATTTT
.	TRBJ1-2	TRBV6-6	TRBD1	CASSYLMGTGVYGYTF	TGTGCCAGCAGCTATCTGATGGGGACAGGGGTCTATGGCTACACCTTC
.	TRBJ2-1	TRBV11-2	TRBD2	CASSPSGNYNEQFF	TGTGCCAGCAGCCCTAGCGGTAACTACAATGAGCAGTTCTTC
.	TRBJ1-5	TRBV13	.	CASSLERNQPQHF	TGTGCCAGCAGCTTAGAACGGAATCAGCCCCAGCATTTT
.	TRBJ1-5	TRBV30	TRBD1	CAWSVQTGGNQPQHF	TGTGCCTGGAGTGTACAGACAGGGGGCAATCAGCCCCAGCATTTT
.	TRBJ1-3	TRBV4-3	.	CASSQAWAPGNTIYF	TGCGCCAGCAGCCAAGCGTGGGCCCCTGGAAACACCATATATTTT
.	TRBJ1-6	TRBV4-3	TRBD1	CASSQRTGTGHSPLHF	TGCGCCAGCAGCCAGAGAACCGGGACAGGGCATTCACCCCTCCACTTT
once	TRBJ1-1	TRBV5-1	TRBD1	CASSLGPGGTEAFF	TGCGCCAGCAGCTTGGGACCAGGGGGCACTGAAGCTTTCTTT
.	TRBJ2-2	TRBV18	.	CASSNGGGANTGELFF	TGTGCCAGCTCAAACGGAGGGGGCGCGAACACCGGGGAGCTGTTTTTT
.	TRBJ2-1	TRBV28	TRBD2	CASRTSGRSGEQFF	TGTGCCAGCAGGACTAGCGGGAGGAGCGGTGAGCAGTTCTTC
.	TRBJ2-1	TRBV4-1	TRBD2	CASSHQPGLANYNEQFF	TGCGCCAGCAGCCATCAGCCGGGACTAGCGAACTACAATGAGCAGTTCTTC
.	TRBJ2-2	TRBV11-2	.	CASLYTNTGELFF	TGTGCCAGCCTGTATACGAACACCGGGGAGCTGTTTTTT
.	TRBJ2-7	TRBV7-8	TRBD2	CASSRDYFYEQYF	TGTGCCAGCAGCCGGGACTACTTCTACGAGCAGTACTTC
.	TRBJ2-3	TRBV7-3	.	CASSLSKLSTDTQYF	TGTGCCAGCAGCCTCTCAAAACTTAGCACAGATACGCAGTATTTT
.	TRBJ2-5	TRBV6-5	.	CASSPDYLGLETQYF	TGTGCCAGCAGTCCGGACTATTTAGGGTTGGAGACCCAGTACTTC
.	TRBJ2-3	TRBV28	.	CASSPSGDTQYF	TGTGCCAGCAGCCCTTCAGGGGATACGCAGTATTTT
.	TRBJ2-3	TRBV7-9	TRBD1	CASSFGQGEGDTQYF	TGTGCCAGCAGCTTCGGACAGGGCGAGGGGGATACGCAGTATTTT
.	TRBJ2-5	TRBV5-5	TRBD2	CASSLPPASGVETQYF	TGTGCCAGCAGCTTGCCTCCGGCTAGCGGTGTAGAGACCCAGTACTTC
.	TRBJ1-5	TRBV20-1	.	CSASTGGQPQHF	TGCAGTGCTAGTACGGGGGGCCAGCCCCAGCATTTT
.	TRBJ1-6	TRBV11-2	.	CASSSRQAPSSYNSPLHF	TGTGCCAGCAGCTCCCGACAGGCACCGAGCTCCTATAATTCACCCCTCCACTTT
.	TRBJ2-3	TRBV19	TRBD2	CASGGDTDTQYF	TGTGCTTCGGGAGGGGATACAGATACGCAGTATTTT
.	TRBJ2-3	TRBV9	.	CASSVATALGDTQYF	TGTGCCAGCAGCGTAGCGACTGCGCTCGGGGATACGCAGTATTTT
few	TRBJ2-5	TRBV3-1/TRBV3-2	TRBD2	CASSNSGGLKTQYF	TGTGCCAGCAGCAATAGCGGGGGTCTGAAGACCCAGTACTTC
.	TRBJ1-5	TRBV6-2/TRBV6-3	TRBD1	CASSPNRGMTPMGNQPQHF	TGTGCCAGCAGCCCTAACAGGGGGATGACTCCTATGGGCAATCAGCCCCAGCATTTT
.	TRBJ1-2	TRBV27	TRBD1	CASSTPGRGRDGYTF	TGTGCCAGCAGTACCCCGGGCAGGGGGCGGGATGGCTACACCTTC
.	TRBJ2-3	TRBV3-1/TRBV3-2	TRBD1	CASSPNRGSDTQYF	TGTGCCAGCAGCCCCAACAGGGGTTCAGATACGCAGTATTTT
once	TRBJ2-3	TRBV7-3	.	CASSLGLTPDTQYF	TGTGCCAGCAGCTTAGGGCTGACACCAGATACGCAGTATTTT
.	TRBJ2-2	TRBV5-1	TRBD2	CASRSGSDTYTGELFF	TGCGCCAGCAGGAGCGGGAGCGATACGTACACCGGGGAGCTGTTTTTT
.	TRBJ1-5	TRBV7-2	.	CASSEGGSPYSNQPQHF	TGTGCCAGCAGCGAAGGAGGGTCTCCTTATAGCAATCAGCCCCAGCATTTT
.	TRBJ2-7	TRBV5-4	.	CASSLGAAGLDTYEQYF	TGTGCCAGCAGCTTGGGGGCCGCGGGGCTAGACACCTACGAGCAGTACTTC
.	TRBJ2-5	TRBV7-9	.	CASSLASVVAETQYF	TGTGCCAGCAGCCTAGCGTCAGTTGTAGCGGAGACCCAGTACTTC
.	TRBJ2-7	TRBV18	TRBD1	CASSPSWDSAYEQYF	TGTGCCAGCTCACCCTCGTGGGACAGTGCCTACGAGCAGTACTTC
.	TRBJ2-5	TRBV4-2	TRBD1	CASSQGQGLETQYF	TGTGCCAGCAGCCAAGGACAGGGCTTGGAGACCCAGTACTTC
.	TRBJ2-5	TRBV6-2/TRBV6-3	TRBD2	CASSGTTGETQYF	TGTGCCAGCAGTGGGACTACGGGAGAGACCCAGTACTTC
few	TRBJ2-3	TRBV19	TRBD2	CASGHGGGSTDTQYF	TGTGCCAGTGGACATGGGGGGGGGAGCACAGATACGCAGTATTTT
.	TRBJ1-1	TRBV5-1	.	CASSLDRSMNTEAFF	TGCGCCAGCAGCTTGGACCGGAGTATGAACACTGAAGCTTTCTTT